This TCR beta chain is from a study of cytomegalovirus exposure and HLA in healthy donors (dated by TCRdb to about 2017). General notes on the study: An earlier analysis of 587 of the donors reported approximately 290 Gb of sequence data and 100 million to 130 million unique TCR beta sequences from about 200 million T cells. Roughly 290 gigabases of sequencing data and 70 million to 95 million unique TCR sequences made up an early release that covered several hundred HLA-typed donors. Among the roughly 390 genotyped donors, about 83% belonged to the genetic ancestry cluster associated with self-reported Caucasian donors. The study aimed to test whether cataloging public T cell receptors could reveal signatures of past pathogen exposure. The T cell repertoires of 666 subjects were profiled by immunosequencing and related to cytomegalovirus serostatus. Along with the approximately 650-subject first cohort, a separate validation cohort of over 90 different subjects was used. To predict cytomegalovirus infection status, the study combined high-throughput TCR immunosequencing, statistical association of individual TCRs with disease status, and machine learning. A later analysis re-examined previously published TCR beta repertoires from hundreds of donors and added high-resolution HLA genotyping to investigate patterns of TCR occurrence. In the later analysis, no new phenotypic data were used to find candidate immune exposures; instead, reliance was placed on TCR beta sequences and their occurrence across donors. To decide whether each TCR beta V gene segment behaved as functional or pseudogenic, an earlier analysis of fewer than 750 of the donors relied on high-throughput TCR beta sequencing. Alongside the repertoire data, information on donor age, sex, ethnicity and CMV serostatus was compiled. A later genetic analysis took genome-wide SNP genotypes for about 55% of the 666 donors and used that subset as a discovery cohort. Every discovery cohort repertoire had been produced on one sequencing platform. HLA typing covered class I and class II loci at four-digit resolution. Typing coverage differed by locus: A, B, C, DRB1 and DQB1 were typed in about 620-630 donors, DQA1 in 522, DPA1 in 600 to 610, and DPB1 in 450 to 490. Because of strong linkage in the cohort, roughly five DR-DQ haplotypes were treated as single units for association and clustering. Across about 380 genotyped donors of the cohort, an average of about 250,000 unique TCR beta nucleotide sequences per donor were sequenced, and 15% to 20% of those sequences were non-productive.

Notes on this clone: The specificity of this receptor is unknown. There are no base qualities to consult, and no much larger clone falls within one base.

Broad study findings and their caveats: Compared with the 666-donor mean, donors in an Asian-associated ancestry cluster had fewer N-insertions in productive TCRs, according to a later genetic analysis. Only TCR beta chains were sequenced in this cohort, and the absence of alpha or paired-chain data limited detectable features. HLA typing was unavailable for some donors at each locus, so association tests used only the typed subset. A further reported finding was that TCR beta sequences accurately predicted the HLA-A and HLA-B alleles for most subjects in the first cohort. The authors suggested that the approach could potentially be extended to other disease states and immunological phenotypes. In an earlier analysis of about 600 of the donors, most TCR beta V segments appeared in productive rearrangements about 87% or about 30% of the time, broadly matching IMGT annotations. In a later analysis, TCR association rates were found to vary across HLA loci, with the most associated TCRs seen for DRB1 alleles and the fewest for HLA-C alleles. In vitro tests confirmed that a few of the cytomegalovirus-associated TCR beta chains recognize cytomegalovirus antigens. Some 16 rarely observed V segments, including chromosome 9 orphons, were excluded from the earlier analysis of several hundred of the donors because counts were too low. While some public TCRs were present in many individuals, most TCR sequences turned up only very rarely across donors. Linkage disequilibrium might explain the correlated functional status among segregating V segments, but an unknown experimental factor could not be ruled out. According to a later analysis, most CMV-associated TCR beta chains appeared to be HLA-restricted, and the HLA associations seemed to be driven largely by CMV exposure. Because the 87-base-pair reads could not distinguish some IMGT-functional V segments, including TRBV6-2 and TRBV6-3, those segments were excluded. In both the original and validation cohorts, the classifier was reported to diagnose cytomegalovirus status with high specificity and sensitivity. The sequencing pipeline was judged likely to have produced a cluster of highly shared sequence variants as a technical artifact. In a later analysis, HLA-associated TCR beta chains showed more clonal expansion and lower generation probabilities than non-associated chains that were equally common. A later genetic analysis associated a missense DCLRE1C variant with V-gene and J-gene trimming of TCR beta chains, and an independent cohort replicated the association. When HLA alleles, especially DR and DQ, strongly co-occurred, attributing TCR associations to individual alleles was difficult. For the cohort, immune exposure information was limited to CMV serostatus. A later analysis associated roughly 17,000 TCR beta sequences with specific HLA alleles at a false discovery rate of 0.05. According to a later analysis, parvovirus B19, influenza, CMV and Epstein-Barr virus appeared linked to several top co-occurrence clusters. The presence/absence analyses assumed that sequencing depth was roughly uniform across donors, and that assumption may not be true. The study gave a list of under 200 TCR beta chains associated with cytomegalovirus.

In total, approximately 690 healthy bone marrow donors made up the cohort. At the time of sampling, all cohort members were nominally healthy, though unrecorded immune exposures were likely present. The donor was CMV seropositive and belonged to the group of over 250 seropositive cohort members. A peripheral blood sample was provided by each donor, and peripheral blood mononuclear cells were used for TCR beta sequencing. Genomic DNA extraction from the blood cell samples was performed with the Qiagen DNeasy Blood Extraction Kit. The library relied on the immunoSEQ multiplex PCR assay. For the multiplex PCR, a mixture combining 60 forward primers for TCR Vbeta segments and 13 reverse primers for TCR Jbeta segments was used. Amplification of the CDR3 region of rearranged TCR beta genes was performed with a multiplex PCR assay on genomic DNA. The amplified TCR beta libraries were sequenced on the Illumina HiSeq System as 87-base-pair reads. Per the original workflow: Across the 700 or so repertoires, a later analysis counted 75 million to 90 million unique TCR beta chains, approximately 12 million of which were shared by at least two donors. Raw reads were error-corrected and collapsed into unique sequences with a nearest-neighbor algorithm that merged closely related sequences to remove PCR and sequencing errors. To assign V, D and J gene segments, CDR3 sequences were aligned to IMGT reference sequences. For a sequence to be retained, at least a six-nucleotide match to both a V gene segment and a J gene segment was required. Rearrangements were called productive when the CDR3 lacked stop codons and stayed in frame with V and J; all others were non-productive. CDR3 was defined by IMGT convention, running from the second conserved V-encoded cysteine to the conserved J-encoded phenylalanine. In an earlier analysis of approximately 590 of the donors, sequences lacking an unambiguous match to a single V gene segment were excluded. An earlier analysis of about 590 of the donors classified V segments as functional when productive rearrangements were above 56.7% and as segregating when the standard deviation between donors was above 5%. A statistical classification framework was built for diagnosing cytomegalovirus status from the catalog of TCR beta chain sequences. V and J gene assignment, in a later analysis, came from comparing TCR nucleotide sequences with IMGT/GENE-DB human TR gene sequences. The TCRdist pipeline was used in a later analysis to assign CDR3 sequences and most-parsimonious VDJ recombination scenarios. In a later analysis, every TCR beta chain was defined by the combination of its CDR3 amino acid sequence and its V-gene family, and reads without a unique V-gene family were dropped. As a way to deal with suspected cross-contamination and a sequencing artifact, a later analysis dropped roughly 620 nucleotide sequences that were highly shared and had low generation probability. For each public chain, a later analysis derived a clonal expansion index from normalized ranks of inferred template counts within each repertoire. In a later analysis, generation probabilities were computed using a VDJ recombination model fitted to out-of-frame rearrangements, and the results were checked against IGoR. Hypergeometric tests were used in a later analysis to score TCR-TCR, TCR-HLA and TCR-CMV co-occurrence, with a repertoire-size bias correction applied to the TCR pairs. A later analysis estimated false discovery rates by permuting HLA or CMV assignments 20 times. In a later analysis, co-occurring TCRs were grouped with DBSCAN, and TCRdist sequence similarity was added when clustering was performed within HLA-allele-positive subsets. Co-occurrence clustering excluded repertoires with fewer than 30,000 or more than 120,000 public chains, plus five with anomalous nucleotide sharing. The clones in this table, taken by TCRdb from immuneACCESS, are in-frame only. Not every clone is retained; where verified, under half of the shortfall comes from an unresolved V gene, and the cause of the rest is unknown. V, J and clone size are those of that table, while D and trimming were read from the DNA. This sample comprises about 150,000 clones, 81% of them detected only once. The ten largest clones take up approximately 1.2% of the sample.

V and J lose 1 base and 4 bases, and a span of 16 bases separates them. Looking up the germline V gene yields CDR1 SGDLS and CDR2 YYNGEE. Its CDR3 holds 16 amino acids, cysteine through phenylalanine. The only DNA kept is the CDR3, 48 bases in frame from the first base. This chain is built from TRBV9 and TRBJ2-3; the best D guess is TRBD2, with 5 bases matching. Sequencing was performed on PBMCs. The receptor comes from a man aged 50-59 years in good health and CMV-seropositive. The bases read TGTGCCAGCAGCGTAAACCTAGCTGAAAATGCAGATACGCAGTATTTT. The resulting protein is CASSVNLAENADTQYF.